Given below is one T cell receptor beta chain in context. The antigen remains unidentified. Trimming cost V 7 bases and J 8 bases, with 17 bases left between them. The CDR3 runs to 14 residues. Germline CDR1 MDHEN, CDR2 SYDVKM. This record comes from a study of T cell responses to AZD1222 COVID-19 vaccine. Looking at the study overall: Second doses were pooled across both intervals (about 4 or about 12 weeks). Broader study findings: Spike-specific TCR breadth rose after two AZD1222 doses, and depth rose as well. Without day 14 samples, only post-peak T cell repertoires were studied. The sample set comprised mostly white British donors with more females, and clonal diversity was possibly underestimated.

The assay was immunoSEQ multiplex PCR, and TCRdb's table has in-frame clones only and misses some. The data contain 130,000 to 150,000 clones, approximately 94% of them seen just once; the ten biggest clones take up less than 2%. The rearrangement uses TRBV28 and TRBJ1-4; D is ambiguous. The clonotype was recovered from an adult in good health. This sample comprised peripheral blood, obtained on day 0 of AZD1222 vaccination. CDR3 sequence: CASNTRGGLEKLFF. DNA of the CDR3: TGTGCCAGCAATACCCGGGGAGGGTTGGAAAAACTGTTTTTT.